The 26 T cell receptor beta chains listed next were all sequenced from one sample in a study of T cells in Graves' hyperthyroidism and ophthalmopathy. RNA transcripts yielded amplified TCR beta CDR3 regions. The HTBI primer set drove a first-round RT-PCR of the TCR CDR3. TCRdb recomputed calls from the multiplex PCR reads with MiXCR, one row per CDR3 protein. The table records 300,000 or so distinct CDR3 sequences, 15% to 20% of them present only once. The sample was blood. These receptors were obtained from a woman aged 45-65 years with Graves' hyperthyroidism.

This clonotype was seen only once. The rearrangement links TRBV19 to TRBJ2-3, with D maybe TRBD1 (6 bases). V gave up 7 bases and J gave up 2 bases, with 16 bases separating them. In germline, CDR1 is LNHDA, CDR2 SQIVND (reference sequence). This CDR3 comprises 15 residues. CDR3: CASTPFGQLTDTQYF. The CDR3 nucleotides are TGTGCCAGTACCCCTTTCGGACAGCTCACAGATACGCAGTATTTT. Looking up the rest from reference TRBV19 and TRBJ2-3 gives the full variable domain: DGGITQSPKYLFRKEGQNVTLSCEQNLNHDAMYWYRQDPGQGLRLIYYSQIVNDFQKGDIAEGYSVSREKKESFPLTVTSAQKNPTAFYLCASTPFGQLTDTQYFGPGTRLTVL.

Many counts were recorded for this clonotype. The chain joins TRBV6-2 or TRBV6-3 to TRBJ1-1; unclear D gene. The CDR3 totals 15 residues. Germline V gene sequence: CDR1 MNHEY, CDR2 SVGEGT. The V gene lost 2 bases and the J gene lost 1 base, with 11 bases spanning the gap. CDR3 coding DNA: TGTGCCAGCAGTTACCCGGAACCACGGAACACTGAAGCTTTCTTT. The encoded protein is CASSYPEPRNTEAFF.

This chain connects TRBV5-6 to TRBJ2-3, with TRBD1 matching 9 bases. CDR1 SGHDT and CDR2 YYEEEE come from the germline V gene. Losses at the gene ends were 6 bases for V and 7 bases for J; bases not matched to a gene: 9. The CDR3 runs 14 residues. The CDR3 reads CASTPGQGLNTQYF. The CDR3 DNA reads TGTGCCAGCACCCCGGGACAGGGCTTAAATACGCAGTATTTT.

This clonotype was found many times. The chain has TRBV12-3 or TRBV12-4 and TRBJ2-1; 10 bases align to TRBD2. J gave up 10 bases and V 2 bases, and 5 bases lay outside the gene matches. This CDR3 is built from 14 residues. DNA of the CDR3: TGTGCCAGCAGTTTATCGGAACTAGCGGGGGAGCAGTTCTTC. Translated, it gives CASSLSELAGEQFF.

This clonotype was seen repeatedly, ten times or more. The chain combines TRBV6-1 with TRBJ1-5; TRBD1 agrees at 8 bases. The J segment lost 7 bases and the V segment lost 6 bases, leaving 8 bases of the junction unmatched. This CDR3 region has 14 residues. The V gene's germline CDR1 is MNHNS and CDR2 SASEGT. CDR3 nucleotides: TGTGCCAGCAGCTCTGCAGGGGGCAGGCAGCCCCAGCATTTT. Translating it yields CASSSAGGRQPQHF.

This clonotype turned up a few times. A junction boundary mismatches the germline segment, possibly from a read error. The V call is TRBV20-1, the J call TRBJ1-5, with D maybe TRBD1 (5 bases). CDR3 length: 13 amino acids. The germline CDR1 and CDR2 sequences are DFQATT and SNEGSKA (reference sequence). The CDR3 DNA sequence: TGCAGTGCCAGAGGGGCGGTCAATCAGCCCCAGCATTTT. It translates to CSARGAVNQPQHF.

This chain uses TRBV27 with TRBJ1-2; D is perhaps TRBD1 (6 bases). This CDR3 is 14 amino acids long. The germline V gene encodes CDR1 MNHEY and CDR2 SMNVEV (reference sequence). Deletions cut 6 bases from V and 3 bases from J, with 14 bases between. CDR3 in DNA: TGTGCCAGCAGGCCGGAGGGGGGTCACTATGGCTACACCTTC. As protein: CASRPEGGHYGYTF.

J is TRBJ2-3 and V is TRBV5-1, with 7 bases fitting TRBD1. Germline V CDR1 and CDR2: SGHRS, YFSETQ. The V segment lost 1 base and the J segment 6 bases; nucleotides outside the gene matches: 2. The CDR3 spans 13 residues. CDR3 sequence reads: CASSLTDRDTQYF. For the CDR3, the DNA is TGCGCCAGCAGCTTGACGGACAGGGATACGCAGTATTTT.

This clonotype showed up many times. The chain combines TRBV3-1 with TRBJ2-7, with D possibly TRBD2 on 5 matching bases. Germline assignment: CDR1 LGHDT and CDR2 YNNKEL (reference sequence). The CDR3 loop spans 13 amino acids. V was shortened by 4 bases and J by 0 bases, with 7 bases between the two germline ends. The CDR3: CASSPRDSYEQYF. Written as DNA, the CDR3 is TGTGCCAGCAGCCCCCGGGACTCCTACGAGCAGTACTTC.

This clonotype was detected ten times or more. The chain has TRBV6-1 and TRBJ2-1; 10 nucleotides align to TRBD2. Germline trimming cut 1 base from V and 5 bases from J; bases unmatched to any gene: 2. This CDR3 region has 15 residues. Germline assignment: CDR1 MNHNS and CDR2 SASEGT. CDR3: CASSEGLAGDNEQFF. The CDR3 nucleotides read TGTGCCAGCAGTGAAGGGCTAGCGGGGGACAATGAGCAGTTCTTC.

This clonotype was seen only a few times. CDR3 nucleotides: TGCAGTGCTAGATCCGAGCGGGACCCCTACGAGCAGTACTTC. This sequence encodes CSARSERDPYEQYF. This chain links TRBV20-1 with TRBJ2-7, with TRBD2 identical over 7 bases. The V and J ends lost 2 bases and 2 bases, in that order; junction bases with no gene match: 6. Germline lookup yields CDR1 DFQATT and CDR2 SNEGSKA (reference sequence). This CDR3 comprises 14 residues.

The table lists this clonotype with many counts. The chain links TRBV27 to TRBJ2-7; 7 nucleotides line up with TRBD1. The CDR3 is 13 residues long. Germline CDR1 and CDR2: MNHEY and SMNVEV (reference sequence). With 7 bases clipped from V and 4 bases from J, the junction kept 7 bases outside the gene matches. The CDR3 nucleotides are TGTGCCAGCAAGGCAGGGGGAAGGTACGAGCAGTACTTC. Its translation is CASKAGGRYEQYF.

The sample holds many counts of this clonotype. This chain joins TRBV3-1 and TRBJ1-2; the match to TRBD1 covers 10 bases. Per germline, CDR1 LGHDT and CDR2 YNNKEL (reference sequence). This CDR3 region has 14 residues. V shed 2 bases and J 8 bases; nucleotides not matched to a gene: 5. CDR3 in DNA: TGTGCCAGCAGCCAAAAGGGACAGGGGAAGGGCTACACCTTC. It translates to CASSQKGQGKGYTF.

In its sample, this clonotype was seen many times. V and J are TRBV20-1 and TRBJ2-1; 8 nucleotides align to TRBD1. The CDR3 has 15 residues. The germline CDR1 and CDR2 sequences are DFQATT and SNEGSKA (reference sequence). The ends lost 1 base at V and 3 bases at J; junction bases unmatched: 5. CDR3 in amino acids: CSARAGTGGYNEQFF. Written as DNA, the CDR3 is TGCAGTGCTAGAGCGGGGACAGGTGGCTACAATGAGCAGTTCTTC.

This chain links TRBV3-1 with TRBJ2-1, with unresolved D. The CDR3 is made up of 15 amino acids. The germline CDR1 and CDR2 sequences are LGHDT and YNNKEL (reference sequence). V lost 1 base to trimming and J lost 1 base, with 8 bases between them. CDR3 DNA sequence: TGTGCCAGCAGCCAAGTCGGCCAGTCCTACAATGAGCAGTTCTTC. Translating it yields CASSQVGQSYNEQFF.

This clonotype was recorded a few times. The chain employs TRBV7-8 and TRBJ2-5; a possible D gene is TRBD1 (5 bases). V was pared by 1 base and J by 3 bases, with 12 bases between. CDR1 and CDR2 from the germline V gene are SGHVS and FQNEAQ. The CDR3 totals 15 residues. The CDR3 reads CASSLVGALEETQYF. For the CDR3, the DNA is TGTGCCAGCAGCTTAGTAGGGGCTCTGGAAGAGACCCAGTACTTC.

As to this clonotype: A read error may explain this, as a much larger clone is one base away. V is TRBV20-1 and J is TRBJ2-7; 14 bases map to TRBD2. This CDR3 region has 19 residues. V dropped 0 bases and J dropped 0; count of bases not matched to a gene: 10. The V gene's germline CDR1 is DFQATT and CDR2 SNEGSKA (reference sequence). This CDR3 is CSAREGLAGAEGSSYEQYV. The DNA of the CDR3 is TGCAGTGCTAGAGAGGGACTAGCGGGAGCGGAGGGAAGCTCCTACGAGCAGTACGTC.

This clonotype was seen only a few times. This chain uses TRBV20-1 with TRBJ1-1; tentatively, D is TRBD1 (5 bases). V gave up 6 bases and J gave up 2 bases, with 16 bases separating them. The CDR3 is 14 amino acids. Germline V gives CDR1 DFQATT, CDR2 SNEGSKA (reference sequence). This chain's CDR3 is CSASSTALNTEAFF. The DNA of the CDR3 is TGCAGTGCGTCATCGACAGCCCTAAACACTGAAGCTTTCTTT.

CDR3: CAISGESNQPQHF. The CDR3 DNA is TGTGCCATCAGTGGGGAGAGCAATCAGCCCCAGCATTTT. This chain joins TRBV10-3 and TRBJ1-5; D gene ambiguous. CDR3 length: 13 amino acids. The V gene lost 4 bases and the J gene lost 1 base, with 5 bases spanning the gap. CDR1 and CDR2 (germline): ENHRY, SYGVKD.

In this sample, this clonotype turned up a few times. V and J are TRBV27 and TRBJ2-1; a weak D match, TRBD2 (6 bases). Trimming took off 4 bases at V and 2 bases at J, with 21 bases between the two ends. Germline assignment: CDR1 MNHEY and CDR2 SMNVEV (reference sequence). The CDR3 contains 18 residues. CDR3 coding DNA: TGTGCCAGCAGTTCCCCCTCAGGGAGGAAGACCCCCTACAATGAGCAGTTCTTC. This gives the protein CASSSPSGRKTPYNEQFF.

There are many counts of this clonotype. The V call is TRBV12-3 or TRBV12-4, the J call TRBJ2-7, with unresolved D. This CDR3 contains 13 residues. V was pared by 3 bases and J by 0 bases, with 6 bases between. The CDR3 DNA is TGTGCCAGCAGTTTCGGGCTCTCCTACGAGCAGTACTTC. It yields the protein CASSFGLSYEQYF.

In its sample, this clonotype was seen many times. The chain joins TRBV5-1 to TRBJ2-7, with a tentative D call TRBD2 (6 bases). The CDR3 spans 15 residues. Germline V gives CDR1 SGHRS, CDR2 YFSETQ. V gave up 4 bases and J gave up 0 bases, with 14 bases separating them. CDR3 residues: CASSAGASDSYEQYF. The CDR3 DNA follows: TGCGCCAGCAGCGCCGGGGCTAGCGACTCCTACGAGCAGTACTTC.

This clonotype was counted a few times. The chain combines TRBV28 with TRBJ2-7, with D uncertain. This CDR3 spans 14 amino acids. Per the germline V gene, CDR1 is MDHEN and CDR2 is SYDVKM. Trimming took 2 bases from V and 2 from J, leaving 10 bases between them. Written as DNA, the CDR3 is TGTGCCAGCAGTTTAAGTGGGTGGGCCTACGAGCAGTACTTC. Translation: CASSLSGWAYEQYF.

The rearrangement joins TRBV25-1 to TRBJ2-7; 8 bases are shared with TRBD2. With V trimmed by 6 bases and J by 3 bases, 7 bases remained unmatched. The CDR3 is 14 amino acids. Per germline, CDR1 MGHDK and CDR2 SYGVNS. The CDR3, as DNA: TGTGCCAGCAGCCTAGCGGGTAAAAACTACGAGCAGTACTTC. Translating it yields CASSLAGKNYEQYF.

This clonotype showed up many times. V and J are TRBV6-6 and TRBJ2-3; 10 bases align to TRBD2. Germline V CDR1 and CDR2: MNHNY, SVGAGI (reference sequence). This CDR3 spans 17 amino acids. The junction had 9 bases not matched to a gene; V was cut back by 2 bases and J by 4 bases. The CDR3 is CASSYPLLAGSPDTQYF. In DNA, the CDR3 is TGTGCCAGCAGTTACCCCCTACTAGCGGGATCCCCAGATACGCAGTATTTT.

This rearrangement joins TRBV6-6 to TRBJ1-6; a weak D match, TRBD1 (5 bases). The CDR3 spans 17 residues. The germline V gene has CDR1 MNHNY and CDR2 SVGAGI (reference sequence). The V end was cut by 2 bases, the J end by 15 bases, with 26 bases between. The CDR3 DNA sequence: TGTGCCAGCAGTTACACTTGGGGCCCTATAACCGCTTTTCTCCTCCACTTT. It is translated as CASSYTWGPITAFLLHF.